These 17 T cell receptor beta chains were sequenced from one sample in a study of cytomegalovirus exposure and HLA in healthy donors. Generated by immunoSEQ multiplex PCR, the TCRdb table keeps only in-frame clones and is missing some. Of roughly 140,000 clones listed, 80% to 90% are singletons. The specimen sequenced was PBMCs. These receptor sequences come from a woman aged 18-30 years in good health and CMV-seropositive.

The chain employs TRBV7-6 and TRBJ2-2; D may be TRBD2 (5 bases). V lost 2 bases and J lost 0, with 7 bases in between. CDR1 and CDR2 (germline): SGHVS, FNYEAQ. The CDR3 consists of 15 residues. The chain's CDR3 is CASSLRDSNTGELFF. For the CDR3, the DNA is TGTGCCAGCAGCTTACGGGATTCGAACACCGGGGAGCTGTTTTTT. The variable domain in full, completed from reference TRBV7-6 and TRBJ2-2, reads GAGVSQSPRYKVTKRGQDVALRCDPISGHVSLYWYRQALGQGPEFLTYFNYEAQQDKSGLPNDRFSAERPEGSISTLTIQRTEQRDSAMYRCASSLRDSNTGELFFGEGSRLTVL.

The V call is TRBV7-8, the J call TRBJ2-3, with D unresolved. Between the trimmed V and J ends, which lost 5 bases and 0 bases, there was a span of 12 bases. Germline V gives CDR1 SGHVS, CDR2 FQNEAQ. The CDR3 runs 15 residues. The CDR3 bases are TGTGCCAGCAGCCTACGGTACTTGAGCACAGATACGCAGTATTTT. Encoded protein: CASSLRYLSTDTQYF.

The chain joins TRBV27 to TRBJ1-3; D is unresolved. Germline CDR1 reads MNHEY; CDR2 reads SMNVEV (reference sequence). CDR3 length: 14 amino acids. V gave up 9 bases and J gave up 1 base, with 13 bases separating them. The CDR3 reads CARNPRESGNTIYF. CDR3 sequence (DNA): TGTGCCAGAAACCCCCGTGAGTCTGGAAACACCATATATTTT.

This clone has just a few counts. The chain joins TRBV9 to TRBJ2-7, with 9 positions matching TRBD1. This CDR3 region has 14 residues. Trimming removed 4 bases from V and 4 bases from J; junction bases left unmatched: 6. CDR1 SGDLS and CDR2 YYNGEE come from the germline V gene. The CDR3 DNA reads TGTGCCAGCAGCCCCCGGGACAGGGCTTACGAGCAGTACTTC. Translated: CASSPRDRAYEQYF.

A single count supports this clone. Different DNA sequences within this sample yield the same CDR3. This chain links TRBV11-3 with TRBJ1-6; 10 bases fit TRBD1. V trimming: 4 bases; J trimming: 7 bases; junction bases outside the gene matches: 4. Germline V CDR1 and CDR2: SGHNT, YENEEA. The CDR3 is 15 residues long. The CDR3 loop reads CASSSGQGENSPLHF. In nucleotides, the CDR3 is TGTGCCAGCAGCTCCGGACAGGGGGAAAATTCACCCCTCCACTTT. The entire variable domain, with the rest obtained from reference TRBV11-3 and TRBJ1-6, is as follows: EAGVVQSPRYKIIEKKQPVAFWCNPISGHNTLYWYLQNLGQGPELLIRYENEEAVDDSQLPKDRFSAERLKGVDSTLKIQPAELGDSAVYLCASSSGQGENSPLHFGNGTRLTVT.

The V and J genes are TRBV11-2 and TRBJ2-1; TRBD1 might be the D (5 bases). This CDR3 region has 15 residues. V lost 5 bases, J lost 9 bases, and 20 bases lay in between. The germline V gene has CDR1 SGHAT and CDR2 FQNNGV. The CDR3 spells CASSHPLLARGEQFF. DNA of the CDR3: TGTGCCAGCAGCCACCCCCTGTTAGCAAGGGGTGAGCAGTTCTTC.

This clone was counted only a few times. The chain employs TRBV2 and TRBJ1-6, with 9 bases that match TRBD1. This CDR3 region has 14 residues. V trimming: 5 bases; J trimming: 10 bases; junction bases outside the gene matches: 6. Germline CDR1 and CDR2: SNHLY and FYNNEI. The chain's CDR3 is CASSRDRDASPLHF. As DNA, the CDR3 is TGTGCCAGCAGTAGGGACAGGGACGCGTCACCCCTCCACTTT.

Turning to this clone: The junction differs from germline at one of its ends, possibly a read error. The V call is TRBV2, the J call TRBJ2-6; 8 bases match TRBD1. Germline V gene lookup returns CDR1 SNHLY and CDR2 FYNNEI. CDR3 length: 20 amino acids. CDR3 protein: CASSEVDRVDRLSGANVLTF. For the CDR3, the DNA is TGTGCCAGCAGTGAAGTGGACAGGGTTGACCGTCTCTCTGGAGCCAACGTCCTGACTTTC.

The V gene is TRBV13, the J gene TRBJ2-2; 11 nucleotides line up with TRBD2. Germline trimming cut 2 bases from V and 7 bases from J; bases unmatched to any gene: 9. The CDR3 contains 17 residues. Germline CDR1 reads PRHDT; CDR2 reads FYEKMQ (reference sequence). CDR3 DNA: TGTGCCAGCAGCTTACTTTCTAGCGGGGGGTCCGACGGGGAGCTGTTTTTT. This gives the protein CASSLLSSGGSDGELFF.

The J gene is TRBJ2-7, the V gene TRBV7-8; 7 bases line up with TRBD1. The CDR3 loop spans 14 amino acids. The V and J ends lost 8 bases and 1 base, in that order; junction bases with no gene match: 8. Germline CDR1 and CDR2: SGHVS and FQNEAQ. This CDR3 reads CASAVEGASYEQYF. The DNA of the CDR3 is TGTGCCAGCGCCGTAGAGGGGGCTTCCTACGAGCAGTACTTC. The whole variable domain, filled in from reference TRBV7-8 and TRBJ2-7, reads GAGVSQSPRYKVAKRGQDVALRCDPISGHVSLFWYQQALGQGPEFLTYFQNEAQLDKSGLPSDRFFAERPEGSVSTLKIQRTQQEDSAVYLCASAVEGASYEQYFGPGTRLTVT.

A few counts support this clone. The chain employs TRBV19 and TRBJ2-1; D is unresolved. Germline V CDR1 and CDR2: LNHDA, SQIVND (reference sequence). V shed 10 bases and J shed 9 bases, with 13 bases lying between them. The CDR3 spans 11 residues. CDR3 bases: TGTGCCACCAGGTCTGTGGGTGAGCAGTTCTTC. Translated: CATRSVGEQFF.

The chain's CDR3 is CASSYATGEAFF. Written as DNA, the CDR3 is TGTGCCAGCAGTTACGCAACAGGGGAAGCTTTCTTT. The V gene is TRBV6-5, the J gene TRBJ1-1; tentatively, D is TRBD1 (6 bases). Per the germline V gene, CDR1 is MNHEY and CDR2 is SVGAGI. Trimming stripped 2 bases from V and 8 bases from J, with 9 bases between. This CDR3 contains 12 residues.

This chain links TRBV9 with TRBJ2-1; TRBD2 aligns across 9 bases. The CDR3 extends over 17 amino acids. Losses at the gene ends were 0 bases for V and 6 bases for J; bases not matched to a gene: 10. Germline values: CDR1 SGDLS, CDR2 YYNGEE. DNA for the CDR3: TGTGCCAGCAGCGTAGGAGCGGGGGGCAGGTCGCGCAATGAGCAGTTCTTC. It yields the protein CASSVGAGGRSRNEQFF.

The chain uses TRBV7-8 and TRBJ2-5; D call uncertain. V shed 0 bases and J shed 0 bases, with 8 bases lying between them. This CDR3 is 15 amino acids long. Germline V gives CDR1 SGHVS, CDR2 FQNEAQ. DNA for the CDR3: TGTGCCAGCAGCTTAGCCGCGGTACACCAAGAGACCCAGTACTTC. Translation: CASSLAAVHQETQYF.

The chain recombines TRBV7-9 with TRBJ1-5; 8 positions match TRBD1. Per germline, CDR1 SEHNR and CDR2 FQNEAQ (reference sequence). This CDR3 comprises 16 residues. With V trimmed by 6 bases and J by 2 bases, 9 bases remained unmatched. CDR3 residues: CASSYTGGRGNQPQHF. Here the CDR3 DNA reads TGTGCCAGCAGTTATACAGGGGGAAGAGGCAATCAGCCCCAGCATTTT.

This clone was recorded once. This chain uses TRBV2 with TRBJ2-3, with no clear D. V was cut by 6 bases and J by 6 bases, with 10 bases left in between. The CDR3 has 12 amino acids. Germline-derived CDR1 and CDR2 are SNHLY and FYNNEI. Written as DNA, the CDR3 is TGTGCCAGCAGGGGCGATTCGGATACGCAGTATTTT. Translating gives CASRGDSDTQYF.

The chain combines TRBV11-2 with TRBJ2-7; possible D gene TRBD1, 6 bases. V was cut by 2 bases and J by 5 bases, with 19 bases left in between. The CDR3 runs 16 residues. Germline V lookup: CDR1 SGHAT, CDR2 FQNNGV. Here the CDR3 DNA reads TGTGCCAGCAGCTTAAGATTCGGGCAGGGGAACGACGAGCAGTACTTC. As protein: CASSLRFGQGNDEQYF.